Listed here is a single T cell receptor beta chain. Its antigen is as yet unknown. The data were taken from a study of cytomegalovirus exposure and HLA in healthy donors. Study-level information: Genetic ancestry analysis placed approximately 79% of the 398 donors that were genotyped in the Caucasian-associated cluster. Study results and caveats: Rare sequences made up most TCRs, while some public TCRs were found in many donors.

Vbeta (60) and Jbeta (13) primers were used in the PCR. Authors' processing steps: Some 12 million shared chains were among the roughly 80 million unique TCR beta chains that a later analysis counted. Data came from immunoSEQ multiplex PCR; TCRdb stores just in-frame clones and leaves some out. D and trimming were read from the DNA, whereas the V and J calls and clone size are those reported in that table. Of around 58,000 clones listed, 55% to 85% are singletons. The CDR3 sequence is 12 residues long. CDR1 SNHLY and CDR2 FYNNEI come from the germline V gene. V trimming: 8 bases; J trimming: 7 bases; junction bases outside the gene matches: 4.

The chain is built from TRBV2 and TRBJ1-5; 8 bases fit TRBD1. The specimen was PBMCs. The origin of this receptor is a man in his forties in good health and CMV-seropositive. CDR3 amino acids: CASAGGGQPQHF. CDR3 DNA sequence: TGTGCCAGCGCAGGGGGCGGGCAGCCCCAGCATTTT.